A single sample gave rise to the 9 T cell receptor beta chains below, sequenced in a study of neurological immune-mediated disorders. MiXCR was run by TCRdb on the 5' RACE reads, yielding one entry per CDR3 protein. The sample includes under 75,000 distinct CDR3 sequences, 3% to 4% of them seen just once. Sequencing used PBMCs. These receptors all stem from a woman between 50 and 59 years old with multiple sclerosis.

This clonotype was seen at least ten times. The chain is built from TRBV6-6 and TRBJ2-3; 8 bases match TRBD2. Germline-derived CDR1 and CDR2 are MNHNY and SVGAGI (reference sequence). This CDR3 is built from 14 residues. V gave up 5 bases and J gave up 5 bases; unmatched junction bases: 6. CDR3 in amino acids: CASSAGGTVDTQYF. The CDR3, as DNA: TGTGCCAGCAGTGCGGGGGGTACTGTAGATACGCAGTATTTT.

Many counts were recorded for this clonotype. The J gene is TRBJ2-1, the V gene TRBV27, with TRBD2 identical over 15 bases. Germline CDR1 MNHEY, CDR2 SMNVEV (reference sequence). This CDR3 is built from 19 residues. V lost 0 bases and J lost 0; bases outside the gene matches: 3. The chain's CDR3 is CASSLSGTSGRLSYNEQFF. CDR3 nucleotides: TGTGCCAGCAGTTTATCCGGGACTAGCGGGAGGCTCTCCTACAATGAGCAGTTCTTC.

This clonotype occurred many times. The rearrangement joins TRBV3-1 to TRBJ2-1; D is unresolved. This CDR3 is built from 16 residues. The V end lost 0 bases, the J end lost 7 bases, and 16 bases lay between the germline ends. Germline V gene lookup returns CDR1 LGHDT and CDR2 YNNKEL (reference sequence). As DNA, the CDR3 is TGTGCCAGCAGCCAAGAAATTGCCGTCACGATGAATGAGCAGTTCTTC. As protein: CASSQEIAVTMNEQFF.

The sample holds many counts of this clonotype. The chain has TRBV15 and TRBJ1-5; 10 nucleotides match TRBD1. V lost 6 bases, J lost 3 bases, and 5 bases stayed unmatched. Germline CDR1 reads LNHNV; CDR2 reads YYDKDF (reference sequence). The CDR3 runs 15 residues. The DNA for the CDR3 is TGTGCCACCAGTGGCGGGACAGGGGACAATCAGCCCCAGCATTTT. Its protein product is CATSGGTGDNQPQHF.

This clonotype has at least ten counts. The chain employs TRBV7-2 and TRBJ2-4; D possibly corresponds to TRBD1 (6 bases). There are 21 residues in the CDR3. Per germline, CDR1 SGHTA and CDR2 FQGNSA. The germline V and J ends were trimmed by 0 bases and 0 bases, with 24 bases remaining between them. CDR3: CASSLAVVGHHNVLAKNIQYF. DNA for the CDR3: TGTGCCAGCAGCTTAGCGGTTGTGGGACACCACAACGTCCTAGCCAAAAACATTCAGTACTTC.

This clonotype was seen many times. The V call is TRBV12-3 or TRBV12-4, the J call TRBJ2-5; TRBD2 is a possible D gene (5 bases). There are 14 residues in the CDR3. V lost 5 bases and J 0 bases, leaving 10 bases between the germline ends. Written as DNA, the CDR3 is TGTGCCAGCAGTCTGGACTTGTACCAAGAGACCCAGTACTTC. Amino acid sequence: CASSLDLYQETQYF.

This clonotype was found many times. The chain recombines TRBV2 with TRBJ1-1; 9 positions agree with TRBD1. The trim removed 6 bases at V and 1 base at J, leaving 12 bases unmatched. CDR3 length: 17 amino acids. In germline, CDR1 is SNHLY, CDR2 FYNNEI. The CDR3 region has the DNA TGTGCCAGCAGCGCAAGGGGGACAGGGATAGGGAACACTGAAGCTTTCTTT. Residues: CASSARGTGIGNTEAFF.

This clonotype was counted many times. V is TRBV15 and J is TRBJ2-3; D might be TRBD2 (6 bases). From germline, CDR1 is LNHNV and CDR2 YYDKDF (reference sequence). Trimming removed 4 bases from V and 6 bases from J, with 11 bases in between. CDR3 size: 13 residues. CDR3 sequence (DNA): TGTGCCACCAGCACACCCCGGGGGGATACGCAGTATTTT. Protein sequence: CATSTPRGDTQYF.

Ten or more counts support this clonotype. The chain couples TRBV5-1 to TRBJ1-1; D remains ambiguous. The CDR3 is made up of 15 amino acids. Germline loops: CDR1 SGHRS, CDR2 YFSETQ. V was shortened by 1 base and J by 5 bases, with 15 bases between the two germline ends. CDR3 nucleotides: TGCGCCAGCAGCTTGAATGGCCCCTTGACGACTGAAGCTTTCTTT. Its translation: CASSLNGPLTTEAFF.